Below are 17 T cell receptor beta chains sequenced from a single sample in a study of blood T cell repertoires in COVID-19 (dated by TCRdb to about 2020). The library was generated by the immunoSEQ multiplex PCR assay. Imported from immuneACCESS, the table was reduced by TCRdb to in-frame sequences with V and J called. These copies leave out some clones; in studies compared against another copy, an unresolved V gene accounts for under half, and the cause of the remainder is not known. A total of around 280,000 clones appear in this sample, around nine tenths of them only once. The top ten hold 1% to 1.5% of the sample. The source material was peripheral blood. These receptors were obtained from an older man with acute or convalescent COVID-19.

The chain has TRBV5-1 and TRBJ1-3; maybe TRBD1 (5 bases). Looked up from germline, CDR1 is SGHRS and CDR2 is YFSETQ. This CDR3 contains 16 residues. V was clipped by 1 base and J by 0 bases, with 11 bases between them. In DNA form, the CDR3 reads TGCGCCAGCAGCTTGTATCGACAGAACTCTGGAAACACCATATATTTT. This gives the protein CASSLYRQNSGNTIYF.

The chain employs TRBV5-1 and TRBJ2-5; D may be TRBD2 (6 bases). Germline V gene data show CDR1 as SGHRS and CDR2 as YFSETQ. The CDR3 has 14 residues. Trimming pared 9 bases from V and 3 bases from J, leaving 18 bases between. The CDR3 coding sequence is TGCGCCACAAGACCCGGGACGGGGGAAGAGACCCAGTACTTC. Translated, it gives CATRPGTGEETQYF.

The V gene is TRBV11-1, the J gene TRBJ2-7; D call uncertain. The germline gives CDR1 SGHAT, CDR2 FQDESV (reference sequence). V was shortened by 2 bases and J by 0 bases, with 11 bases between the two germline ends. This CDR3 comprises 15 residues. The CDR3 spells CASSLSPRFSYEQYF. CDR3 sequence (DNA): TGTGCCAGCAGCTTAAGTCCCAGGTTCTCCTACGAGCAGTACTTC.

V usage is TRBV29-1 and J usage is TRBJ1-2, with D hard to call. The CDR3 consists of 14 residues. V lost 2 bases, J lost 0 bases, and 10 bases lay in between. Germline values: CDR1 SQVTM, CDR2 ANQGSEA. The CDR3 bases are TGCAGCGTTGAAACACCAACCTCTAACTATGGCTACACCTTC. Amino acids: CSVETPTSNYGYTF.

The chain uses TRBV7-9 and TRBJ1-3; 11 nucleotides agree with TRBD1. Trimming at V came to 5 bases and at J to 2 bases, leaving 11 bases not matched to a gene. CDR1 SEHNR and CDR2 FQNEAQ come from the germline V gene (reference sequence). This CDR3 has 18 amino acids. The CDR3 region has the DNA TGTGCCAGCAGCCTTGCCGGGACAGGGGGAGGAACTGGAAACACCATATATTTT. It is translated as CASSLAGTGGGTGNTIYF. Together with reference TRBV7-9 and TRBJ1-3, the CDR3 gives the full variable domain: DTGVSQNPRHKITKRGQNVTFRCDPISEHNRLYWYRQTLGQGPEFLTYFQNEAQLEKSRLLSDRFSAERPKGSFSTLEIQRTEQGDSAMYLCASSLAGTGGGTGNTIYFGEGSWLTVV.

The chain uses TRBV7-2 and TRBJ2-7; 9 bases line up with TRBD2. Trimming at V came to 5 bases and at J to 3 bases, leaving 5 bases not matched to a gene. In germline, CDR1 is SGHTA, CDR2 FQGNSA. CDR3 length: 14 amino acids. The DNA for the CDR3 is TGTGCCAGCAGCCAGGGGACTAGCCTCTACGAGCAGTACTTC. Translating it yields CASSQGTSLYEQYF.

The count of this clone is one. The chain combines TRBV7-8 with TRBJ2-3, with 7 bases that match TRBD2. The trim removed 5 bases at V and 0 bases at J, leaving 5 bases unmatched. The CDR3 is 15 amino acids. The germline V gene has CDR1 SGHVS and CDR2 FQNEAQ. The CDR3 spells CASSPRAGSTDTQYF. The CDR3 bases are TGTGCCAGCAGCCCCAGAGCGGGAAGCACAGATACGCAGTATTTT.

J is TRBJ2-4 and V is TRBV2, with TRBD1 matching over 9 bases. CDR3 length: 14 residues. V shed 6 bases and J 10 bases; nucleotides not matched to a gene: 10. The germline gives CDR1 SNHLY, CDR2 FYNNEI. The CDR3 DNA reads TGTGCCAGCAGGAAAACAGGGGGCTCCTTAATTCAGTACTTC. Protein product: CASRKTGGSLIQYF. The full variable domain, in which reference TRBV2 and TRBJ2-4 provide the parts outside the CDR3, is EPEVTQTPSHQVTQMGQEVILRCVPISNHLYFYWYRQILGQKVEFLVSFYNNEISEKSEIFDDQFSVERPDGSNFTLKIRSTKLEDSAMYFCASRKTGGSLIQYFGAGTRLSVL.

A single count supports this clone. This chain connects TRBV24-1 to TRBJ1-5, with 8 bases identical to TRBD1. Looked up from germline, CDR1 is KGHDR and CDR2 is SFDVKD. V gave up 5 bases and J gave up 4 bases; unmatched junction bases: 9. CDR3 size: 16 residues. CDR3 loop: CATSGGQGGDNQPQHF. The DNA of the CDR3 is TGTGCCACCAGTGGCGGACAGGGTGGGGATAATCAGCCCCAGCATTTT.

In DNA form, the CDR3 reads TGTGCCAGCAGCTCACTTATTGGCAATGAGCAGTTCTTC. It codes for CASSSLIGNEQFF. This sequence joins TRBV11-1 and TRBJ2-1; D gene ambiguous. CDR1 and CDR2 from the germline V gene are SGHAT and FQDESV (reference sequence). The length of the CDR3 is 13 residues. The V gene lost 4 bases and the J gene lost 6 bases, with 10 bases spanning the gap.

The genes are TRBV7-2 and TRBJ2-7, with D uncertain. Trimming took off 7 bases at V and 0 bases at J, with 7 bases between the two ends. The CDR3 totals 12 residues. The germline gives CDR1 SGHTA, CDR2 FQGNSA. CDR3 DNA sequence: TGTGCCAGCACCTTGAGCTCCTACGAGCAGTACTTC. It encodes CASTLSSYEQYF.

The V gene is TRBV2, the J gene TRBJ1-3; D is ambiguous. Germline CDR1 SNHLY, CDR2 FYNNEI. The CDR3 sequence is 16 residues long. V was shortened by 6 bases and J by 0 bases, with 15 bases between the two germline ends. For the CDR3, the DNA is TGTGCCAGCAGCCTAGAGGCCGGAGTCTCTGGAAACACCATATATTTT. Translated, it gives CASSLEAGVSGNTIYF.

This chain links TRBV7-9 with TRBJ1-2, with a tentative D call TRBD1 (6 bases). The CDR3 extends over 14 amino acids. The ends were cut back, 2 bases at V and 3 bases at J, with 10 bases in the middle. Germline V lookup: CDR1 SEHNR, CDR2 FQNEAQ (reference sequence). This CDR3 is CASSLNRADYGYTF. Written as DNA, the CDR3 is TGTGCCAGCAGCTTAAACAGGGCGGACTATGGCTACACCTTC.

This rearrangement joins TRBV4-2 to TRBJ2-5; no clear D gene. Germline CDR1 reads LGHNA; CDR2 reads YNFKEQ. V dropped 0 bases and J dropped 3 bases, with 14 bases sitting between them. The CDR3 sequence is 16 residues long. CDR3 amino acids: CASSQDPGGDEETQYF. CDR3 sequence (DNA): TGTGCCAGCAGCCAAGATCCCGGCGGAGATGAAGAGACCCAGTACTTC.

CDR3 loop: CASRPRRGGNTEAFF. The CDR3 bases are TGTGCCAGCAGGCCCCGAAGGGGAGGGAACACTGAAGCTTTCTTT. The chain links TRBV6-6 to TRBJ1-1; possible D gene TRBD1, 5 bases. The CDR3 runs to 15 residues. Germline V gene sequence: CDR1 MNHNY, CDR2 SVGAGI (reference sequence). Trimming shortened V by 6 bases and J by 1 base, and 15 bases separated the two germline ends.

The J gene is TRBJ2-5, the V gene TRBV15, with 11 bases that match TRBD2. Trimming removed 1 base from V and 2 bases from J; junction bases left unmatched: 9. This CDR3 has 18 residues. The germline gives CDR1 LNHNV, CDR2 YYDKDF (reference sequence). CDR3 coding DNA: TGTGCCACCAGCAGAGCGGCCCTAGCGGGGGGCTTACAAGAGACCCAGTACTTC. Translated: CATSRAALAGGLQETQYF.

The V and J genes are TRBV27 and TRBJ1-6, with a weak D call TRBD1 (6 bases). Between the trimmed V and J ends, which lost 7 bases and 5 bases, there was a span of 18 bases. The CDR3 is made up of 16 amino acids. CDR1 is MNHEY and CDR2 is SMNVEV in the germline V gene (reference sequence). CDR3 coding DNA: TGTGCCAGCAATGGCGGCGGGGGGGGCCATAATTCACCCCTCCACTTT. Residues: CASNGGGGGHNSPLHF.